This T cell receptor beta chain was sequenced for a study of T-cell memory formation after mild COVID-19. There are 13 residues in the CDR3. Trimming at V came to 5 bases and at J to 7 bases, leaving 5 bases not matched to a gene. The germline gives CDR1 MNHEY, CDR2 SVGEGT. TCRdb reprocessed the 5' RACE reads with MiXCR, giving one entry per CDR3 protein. This table holds under 200,000 distinct CDR3 sequences, 11% found once. V is TRBV6-2 or TRBV6-3 and J is TRBJ2-3, with 8 nucleotides matching TRBD1. The specimen was PBMCs or a T cell subset sorted from them (not recorded which). The TCR sequence derives from a man aged 18 to 29 who had mild COVID-19 (a few samples of this study predate the infection). Cell type and time point are not known. DNA of the CDR3: TGTGCCAGCAGTCTCCGACAGGGGAATACGCAGTATTTT. Translating gives CASSLRQGNTQYF.